The clone carrying this T cell receptor beta chain was detected only once. This record belongs to a study of CD8+ T cells in alopecia areata. Study information: The authors scored treated patients' severity by affected scalp percentage.

The CDR3 covers 12 residues. Trimming pared 8 bases from V and 4 bases from J, leaving 12 bases between. CDR1 and CDR2 (germline): SNHLY, FYNNEI. RNA was extracted and reverse transcribed into cDNA as the sequencing template. Sequencing used immunoSEQ multiplex PCR; TCRdb keeps in-frame clones, though not all of them. The sample lists about 180,000 clones; roughly 50% were seen once. As for treatment: oral pan-JAK inhibitor, 5-10 mg twice daily. The V call is TRBV2, the J call TRBJ2-7; maybe TRBD2 (6 bases). The source was CD8+ T cells sorted from blood, collected at week 24, from a patient treated with tofacitinib. This TCR was sampled from a human donor with alopecia areata. This CDR3 is CASRLGGYEQYF. DNA of the CDR3: TGTGCCAGCCGTCTGGGGGGATACGAGCAGTACTTC.